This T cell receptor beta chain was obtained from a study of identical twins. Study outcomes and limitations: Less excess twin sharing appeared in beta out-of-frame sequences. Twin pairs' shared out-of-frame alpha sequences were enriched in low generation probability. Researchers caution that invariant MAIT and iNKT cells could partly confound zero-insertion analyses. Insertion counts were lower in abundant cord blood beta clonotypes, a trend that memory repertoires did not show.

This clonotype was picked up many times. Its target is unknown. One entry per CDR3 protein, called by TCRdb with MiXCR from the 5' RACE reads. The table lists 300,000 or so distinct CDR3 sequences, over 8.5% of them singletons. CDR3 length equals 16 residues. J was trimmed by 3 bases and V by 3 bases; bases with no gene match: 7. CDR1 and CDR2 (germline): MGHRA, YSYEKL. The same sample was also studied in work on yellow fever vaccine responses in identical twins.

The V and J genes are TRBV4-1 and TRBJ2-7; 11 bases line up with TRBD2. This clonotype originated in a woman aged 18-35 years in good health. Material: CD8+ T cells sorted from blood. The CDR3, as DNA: TGCGCCAGCAGCCATGGGGGGCTAGCGGGAGGCTACGAGCAGTACTTC. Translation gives CASSHGGLAGGYEQYF.